The 17 T cell receptor beta chains below come from one sample, sequenced in a study of regulatory T cells in long-lasting Graves disease. TCR beta libraries were built with iRepertoire HTBI primers and Arm-PCR of CDR3 regions. TCRdb independently ran MiXCR on the multiplex PCR reads; one entry per CDR3 protein. The table has under 350,000 distinct CDR3 sequences, more than 20% seen once; the top ten hold roughly three fifths. The time point denotes: persistent/refractory GD, antithyroid drugs over 5 years with positive TRAb. RNA from PBMCs was the source of the TCR library. The sample consisted of peripheral blood mononuclear cells (PBMCs), taken when the disease was refractory, from a patient treated with antithyroid drugs. These receptors all come from a female donor with Graves disease.

The gene calls are TRBV7-6 and TRBJ2-3, with D tentatively TRBD2 (6 bases). V gave up 3 bases and J gave up 6 bases, with 16 bases separating them. This CDR3 spans 15 amino acids. The V gene's germline CDR1 is SGHVS and CDR2 FNYEAQ. The CDR3 protein is CASSLSGRGLDTQYF. As DNA, the CDR3 is TGTGCCAGCAGCTTGTCCGGGAGAGGGCTGGATACGCAGTATTTT.

The chain carries TRBV6-2 or TRBV6-3 and TRBJ2-7; D is perhaps TRBD1 (5 bases). The CDR3 loop spans 14 amino acids. With 10 bases removed from V and 3 bases from J, the gap between germline ends came to 19 bases. Germline V gene data show CDR1 as MNHEY and CDR2 as SVGEGT. CDR3 DNA sequence: TGTGCCACCGCCAGGGCTCGCAGTCTCTACGAGCAGTACTTC. Amino acids: CATARARSLYEQYF.

This clonotype has a count of ten or more. The rearrangement joins TRBV12-3 or TRBV12-4 to TRBJ2-5; a possible D gene is TRBD1 (5 bases). The germline V and J ends were trimmed by 5 bases and 4 bases, with 14 bases remaining between them. The CDR3 is 14 amino acids. The CDR3 sequence is CASSRQGGAETQYF. CDR3 DNA: TGTGCCAGCAGTCGCCAGGGTGGGGCAGAGACCCAGTACTTC.

The sample holds one count of this clonotype. A read error may explain this, as a much larger clone is one base away. The rearrangement uses TRBV7-2 and TRBJ1-2; weak D call: TRBD1 (5 bases). Germline CDR1 reads SGHTA; CDR2 reads FQGNSA. The ends were cut back, 5 bases at V and 9 bases at J, with 19 bases in the middle. The CDR3 runs to 14 residues. This CDR3 is CASSLAGRADSYTF. The DNA of the CDR3 is TGTGCCAGCAGCCTGGCAGGGCGGGCCGATAGCTACACCTTC. The whole variable domain, filled in from reference TRBV7-2 and TRBJ1-2, reads GAGVSQSPSNKVTEKGKDVELRCDPISGHTALYWYRQSLGQGLEFLIYFQGNSAPDKSGLPSDRFSAERTGGSVSTLTIQRTQQEDSAVYLCASSLAGRADSYTFGSGTRLTVV.

This clonotype came up many times. The chain uses TRBV2 and TRBJ2-2; 9 nucleotides line up with TRBD1. Losses at the gene ends were 2 bases for V and 3 bases for J; bases not matched to a gene: 1. Germline CDR1 and CDR2: SNHLY and FYNNEI. The CDR3 contains 15 residues. This CDR3 is CASSEWDRDTGELFF. The CDR3 DNA sequence: TGTGCCAGCAGTGAATGGGACAGGGACACCGGGGAGCTGTTTTTT.

There are a few counts of this clonotype. This sequence joins TRBV12-3 or TRBV12-4 and TRBJ1-2; 8 bases match TRBD1. This CDR3 spans 13 amino acids. With 8 bases clipped from V and 4 bases from J, the junction kept 6 bases outside the gene matches. CDR3 nucleotide sequence: TGTGCCAGCGCGGACAGGGAGGGCTATGGCTACACCTTC. It codes for CASADREGYGYTF.

This clonotype occurred many times. The gene calls are TRBV29-1 and TRBJ1-2; possibly TRBD1 for D (5 bases). Germline CDR1 and CDR2: SQVTM and ANQGSEA. Trimming pared 3 bases from V and 5 bases from J, leaving 13 bases between. The CDR3 extends over 13 amino acids. CDR3 loop: CSVDGAGVYGYTF. CDR3 DNA sequence: TGCAGCGTTGATGGGGCGGGGGTTTATGGCTACACCTTC. Variable domain in full (rest from reference TRBV29-1 and TRBJ1-2): SAVISQKPSRDICQRGTSLTIQCQVDSQVTMMFWYRQQPGQSLTLIATANQGSEATYESGFVIDKFPISRPNLTFSTLTVSNMSPEDSSIYLCSVDGAGVYGYTFGSGTRLTVV.

This clonotype turned up a few times. V and J are TRBV20-1 and TRBJ2-6; 12 bases align to TRBD1. CDR3 size: 18 residues. The V gene's germline CDR1 is DFQATT and CDR2 SNEGSKA (reference sequence). With 6 bases clipped from V and 0 bases from J, the junction kept 9 bases outside the gene matches. The CDR3 region is CSAEGPGQGASGANVLTF. CDR3 coding DNA: TGCAGTGCCGAGGGCCCGGGACAGGGGGCCTCTGGGGCCAACGTCCTGACTTTC.

This clonotype was picked up a small number of times. This sequence joins TRBV27 and TRBJ2-7, with D maybe TRBD1 (6 bases). With 6 bases removed from V and 5 bases from J, the gap between germline ends came to 8 bases. The CDR3 runs to 11 residues. From germline, CDR1 is MNHEY and CDR2 SMNVEV (reference sequence). CDR3: CASSTGHEQYF. The CDR3 DNA sequence: TGTGCCAGCAGCACAGGGCACGAGCAGTACTTC.

This clonotype was picked up many times. The J gene is TRBJ2-1, the V gene TRBV7-3; 12 bases map to TRBD2. CDR1 SGHTA and CDR2 FQGTGA come from the germline V gene. The CDR3 has 16 residues. J was trimmed by 5 bases and V by 5 bases; bases with no gene match: 7. CDR3 amino acids: CASSPLAGGLNNEQFF. CDR3 in DNA: TGTGCCAGCAGCCCACTAGCGGGAGGCCTTAACAATGAGCAGTTCTTC. The full variable domain, completed using reference TRBV7-3 and TRBJ2-1, is GAGVSQTPSNKVTEKGKYVELRCDPISGHTALYWYRQSLGQGPEFLIYFQGTGAADDSGLPNDRFFAVRPEGSVSTLKIQRTERGDSAVYLCASSPLAGGLNNEQFFGPGTRLTVL.

This chain connects TRBV7-9 to TRBJ1-2; the D gene is possibly TRBD1 (5 bases). CDR1 and CDR2 from the germline V gene are SEHNR and FQNEAQ (reference sequence). The germline V and J ends were trimmed by 2 bases and 3 bases, with 10 bases remaining between them. The CDR3 contains 14 residues. CDR3 in amino acids: CASSLRDGDYGYTF. Written as DNA, the CDR3 is TGTGCCAGCAGCTTACGGGACGGGGACTATGGCTACACCTTC.

This clonotype was recorded many times. The rearrangement uses TRBV28 and TRBJ2-5; tentatively, D is TRBD1 (7 bases). The V end was cut by 1 base, the J end by 2 bases, with 17 bases between. The germline CDR1 and CDR2 sequences are MDHEN and SYDVKM. CDR3 length: 17 residues. The CDR3 nucleotides are TGTGCCAGCAGTTTATTCGCCGCAGGGGGGAAACAAGAGACCCAGTACTTC. This gives the protein CASSLFAAGGKQETQYF.

In this sample, this clonotype turned up many times. The gene calls are TRBV11-1 and TRBJ2-7; D may match TRBD1 or TRBD2 (5 bases each). Trimming removed 6 bases at V and 0 bases at J, with 12 bases between. The CDR3 spans 14 residues. Germline V gene sequence: CDR1 SGHAT, CDR2 FQDESV (reference sequence). The CDR3 spells CASSWDQSSYEQYF. CDR3 in DNA: TGTGCCAGCAGTTGGGACCAAAGCTCCTACGAGCAGTACTTC.

The table lists this clonotype with many counts. The CDR3, as DNA: TGCGCCAGCAGCTTGGACAGGGCTTCCTACGAGCAGTACTTC. As protein: CASSLDRASYEQYF. This sequence joins TRBV5-1 and TRBJ2-7, with D maybe TRBD1 (6 bases). The CDR3 runs 14 residues. CDR1 and CDR2 (germline): SGHRS, YFSETQ. Trimming stripped 0 bases from V and 1 base from J, with 8 bases between.

This clonotype was seen just once. CDR3 loop: CASSLRGAGDPDTQYF. The CDR3, as DNA: TGTGCCAGCAGCTTAAGGGGAGCGGGAGACCCAGATACGCAGTATTTT. The chain has TRBV11-2 and TRBJ2-3, with 8 bases matching TRBD2. CDR1 and CDR2 from the germline V gene are SGHAT and FQNNGV. The length of the CDR3 is 16 residues. V was pared by 2 bases and J by 4 bases, with 8 bases of the junction left unmatched.

A word on this clonotype: Since the CDR3 does not end with the conserved phenylalanine or tryptophan, this likely comes from a read error. The V and J genes are TRBV27 and TRBJ1-2; no reliable D call. CDR3 length: 11 amino acids. The germline V gene encodes CDR1 MNHEY and CDR2 SMNVEV (reference sequence). Trimming pared 8 bases from V and 8 bases from J, leaving 12 bases between. CDR3 region: CASRWAGGYTV. The CDR3, as DNA: TGTGCCAGCCGATGGGCAGGCGGCTACACCGTC.

This clonotype was counted many times. The chain carries TRBV2 and TRBJ2-2, with 8 bases that match TRBD2. Germline trimming cut 2 bases from V and 1 base from J; bases unmatched to any gene: 6. The CDR3 length is 17 residues. CDR1 is SNHLY, CDR2 FYNNEI, per germline. The CDR3, as DNA: TGTGCCAGCAGTGAAACTTTTGCGGGAGGGAACACCGGGGAGCTGTTTTTT. This gives the protein CASSETFAGGNTGELFF.